This is a list of T cell receptor beta chains from one sample in a study of T cells in Graves' hyperthyroidism and ophthalmopathy. TCRdb redid the calling of the multiplex PCR reads with MiXCR, one entry per CDR3 protein. This repertoire shows around 340,000 distinct CDR3 sequences, 15% to 20% found once; its top ten account for about 53%. Specimen: blood. Every receptor here comes from a woman in her 50s with Graves' hyperthyroidism. The CDR3 runs from the conserved cysteine through the conserved F or W. The order of the fields is V gene, CDR3 length, clone size, D gene, J gene, CDR3 DNA, CDR3 protein. A D gene is named only where the DNA matches it firmly. Clone size appears in some rows only: once, few, many, or a class for an expanded clone.

v_call: TRBV13
cdr3_length: 12
clone_size: NA
d_call: TRBD1
j_call: TRBJ1-2
cdr3_nt: TGTGCCAGCAGCTTCACCGGACAGGTTTTCACCTTC
cdr3_aa: CASSFTGQVFTF

v_call: TRBV12-3/TRBV12-4
cdr3_length: 14
clone_size: many
d_call: NA
j_call: TRBJ1-5
cdr3_nt: TGTGCCAGCAGTTTAGTTGGCGGTAATCAGCCCCAGCATTTT
cdr3_aa: CASSLVGGNQPQHF

v_call: TRBV5-4
cdr3_length: 16
clone_size: NA
d_call: TRBD2
j_call: TRBJ2-3
cdr3_nt: TGTGCCAGCAGCTCCGGACTAGCGGGGGGGAAAGATACGCAGTATTTT
cdr3_aa: CASSSGLAGGKDTQYF

v_call: TRBV27
cdr3_length: 14
clone_size: NA
d_call: TRBD1
j_call: TRBJ2-1
cdr3_nt: TGTGCCAGCGGTAGACAGGGGGCTGGCAATGAGCAGTTCTTC
cdr3_aa: CASGRQGAGNEQFF

v_call: TRBV28
cdr3_length: 15
clone_size: many
d_call: NA
j_call: TRBJ2-3
cdr3_nt: TGTGCCAGCAGTATTACAGCGAGAAGGGTAGATACGCAGTATTTT
cdr3_aa: CASSITARRVDTQYF

v_call: TRBV28
cdr3_length: 17
clone_size: few
d_call: NA
j_call: TRBJ2-7
cdr3_nt: TGTGCCAGCAGTTTATTTACCCCCCCTAACAATCCCTACGAGCAGTACTTC
cdr3_aa: CASSLFTPPNNPYEQYF

v_call: TRBV7-9
cdr3_length: 13
clone_size: many
d_call: TRBD2
j_call: TRBJ2-7
cdr3_nt: TGTGCCGGTTCTAGCGGGAGTTCGTGGGAGCAGTACTTC
cdr3_aa: CAGSSGSSWEQYF

v_call: TRBV12-3/TRBV12-4
cdr3_length: 15
clone_size: few
d_call: TRBD1
j_call: TRBJ2-1
cdr3_nt: TGTGCCAGCAGCCGCCCCACAGGGGAACACAATGAGCAGTTCTTC
cdr3_aa: CASSRPTGEHNEQFF

v_call: TRBV5-1
cdr3_length: 12
clone_size: NA
d_call: NA
j_call: TRBJ1-2
cdr3_nt: TGCGCCAGCGCATGGGAGGGCTATGGCTACACCTTC
cdr3_aa: CASAWEGYGYTF

v_call: TRBV5-1
cdr3_length: 15
clone_size: NA
d_call: TRBD1
j_call: TRBJ2-1
cdr3_nt: TGCGCCAGCACAAAACAGGGGGCGCGATCAAGTGAGCAGTTCTTC
cdr3_aa: CASTKQGARSSEQFF

v_call: TRBV30
cdr3_length: 15
clone_size: NA
d_call: TRBD2
j_call: TRBJ2-5
cdr3_nt: TGTGCCTGGGGCGCCGGACTAGCGGGAGGTGAGACCCAGTACTTC
cdr3_aa: CAWGAGLAGGETQYF

v_call: TRBV9
cdr3_length: 15
clone_size: NA
d_call: TRBD2
j_call: TRBJ2-1
cdr3_nt: TGTGCCAGCAGCGTAGTGGGGACTAACTACAATGAGCAGTTCTTC
cdr3_aa: CASSVVGTNYNEQFF

v_call: TRBV10-3
cdr3_length: 12
clone_size: NA
d_call: TRBD1
j_call: TRBJ2-7
cdr3_nt: TGTGCCATCAGCGAGGGGGCAACTCGGCAGTACTTC
cdr3_aa: CAISEGATRQYF

v_call: TRBV6-6
cdr3_length: 19
clone_size: NA
d_call: TRBD2
j_call: TRBJ2-1
cdr3_nt: TGTGCCAGCAGTTACAAAGCTAGCGGGGGCCTGAGCTCCTACAATGAGCAGTTCTTC
cdr3_aa: CASSYKASGGLSSYNEQFF

v_call: TRBV18
cdr3_length: 14
clone_size: NA
d_call: NA
j_call: TRBJ1-2
cdr3_nt: TGTGCCAGCTCACCAAACACAGGGAGGGCTGGCTACACCTTC
cdr3_aa: CASSPNTGRAGYTF

v_call: TRBV6-1
cdr3_length: 17
clone_size: many
d_call: NA
j_call: TRBJ2-3
cdr3_nt: TGTGCCAGCAGTTATTTGACTAGGGGGGGTTACACAGATACGCAGTATTTT
cdr3_aa: CASSYLTRGGYTDTQYF

v_call: TRBV7-2
cdr3_length: 15
clone_size: few
d_call: TRBD2
j_call: TRBJ2-1
cdr3_nt: TGTGCCAGCACCCCCAATCTAGCGGGGGGTCATGAGCAGTTCTTC
cdr3_aa: CASTPNLAGGHEQFF

v_call: TRBV18
cdr3_length: 13
clone_size: many
d_call: NA
j_call: TRBJ2-5
cdr3_nt: TGTGCCAGCTCACCAGGGATACAAGAGACCCAGTACTTC
cdr3_aa: CASSPGIQETQYF

v_call: TRBV28
cdr3_length: 15
clone_size: few
d_call: TRBD2
j_call: TRBJ2-5
cdr3_nt: TGTGCCAGCAGTCCCCCTGGTGGCGGGAGGGAGACCCAGTACTTC
cdr3_aa: CASSPPGGGRETQYF

v_call: TRBV28
cdr3_length: 15
clone_size: many
d_call: NA
j_call: TRBJ2-7
cdr3_nt: TGTGCCAGCTGTACCGGACAGCTCCTTACCTACGAGCAGTACTTC
cdr3_aa: CASCTGQLLTYEQYF

v_call: TRBV2
cdr3_length: 13
clone_size: many
d_call: NA
j_call: TRBJ2-1
cdr3_nt: TGTGCCAGCAGTGGACAGACCTACAATGAGCAGTTCTTC
cdr3_aa: CASSGQTYNEQFF

v_call: TRBV5-1
cdr3_length: 15
clone_size: NA
d_call: TRBD2
j_call: TRBJ2-1
cdr3_nt: TGCGCCAGCAGCCCCGGGAGCGGGGCGAACAATGAGCAGTTCTTC
cdr3_aa: CASSPGSGANNEQFF

v_call: TRBV28
cdr3_length: 13
clone_size: many
d_call: NA
j_call: TRBJ2-2
cdr3_nt: TGTGCCAGCACCAGGTTTTCGGCCGGGGAGCTGTTTTTT
cdr3_aa: CASTRFSAGELFF

v_call: TRBV6-5
cdr3_length: 16
clone_size: few
d_call: TRBD1
j_call: TRBJ2-5
cdr3_nt: TGTGCCAGCAGTTACAGATCTCCGGGACAGCAAGAGACCCAGTACTTC
cdr3_aa: CASSYRSPGQQETQYF

v_call: TRBV6-1
cdr3_length: 14
clone_size: NA
d_call: TRBD1
j_call: TRBJ1-1
cdr3_nt: TGTGCCAGCCATGCCGCGACAGGGGCCACTGAAGCTTTCTTT
cdr3_aa: CASHAATGATEAFF

v_call: TRBV14
cdr3_length: 14
clone_size: NA
d_call: TRBD1
j_call: TRBJ2-3
cdr3_nt: TGTGCCAGCAGCCAAGGGACAGGGGCAGATACGCAGTATTTT
cdr3_aa: CASSQGTGADTQYF

v_call: TRBV5-1
cdr3_length: 12
clone_size: many
d_call: NA
j_call: TRBJ2-3
cdr3_nt: TGCGCCAGCAGTCCAGGGGCTGATACGCAGTATTTT
cdr3_aa: CASSPGADTQYF

v_call: TRBV9
cdr3_length: 13
clone_size: few
d_call: NA
j_call: TRBJ1-4
cdr3_nt: TGTGCCAGCAGCCCCCGTTGGGGTGAAAAACTGTTTTTT
cdr3_aa: CASSPRWGEKLFF

v_call: TRBV27
cdr3_length: 13
clone_size: NA
d_call: NA
j_call: TRBJ1-6
cdr3_nt: TGTGCCAGCAGTTTCAGGGAGGGATCACCCCTCCACTTT
cdr3_aa: CASSFREGSPLHF

v_call: TRBV3-1
cdr3_length: 15
clone_size: few
d_call: TRBD2
j_call: TRBJ2-7
cdr3_nt: TGTGCCAGCAGCCAAGATTTAGCGGGAGAATACGAGCAGTACTTC
cdr3_aa: CASSQDLAGEYEQYF

v_call: TRBV7-9
cdr3_length: 14
clone_size: many
d_call: NA
j_call: TRBJ2-5
cdr3_nt: TGTGCCAGCAGGCAACAGGGTTGGGGAGAGACCCAGTACTTC
cdr3_aa: CASRQQGWGETQYF

v_call: TRBV11-1
cdr3_length: 15
clone_size: many
d_call: NA
j_call: TRBJ2-1
cdr3_nt: TGTGCCAGCAGCCCCCGAGCTGGGGCAGGGAATGAGCAGTTCTTC
cdr3_aa: CASSPRAGAGNEQFF

v_call: TRBV10-2
cdr3_length: 15
clone_size: few
d_call: NA
j_call: TRBJ2-3
cdr3_nt: TGCGCCAGCAGCCCATTCGTATTCTGGGCAGATACGCAGTATTTT
cdr3_aa: CASSPFVFWADTQYF

v_call: TRBV18
cdr3_length: 16
clone_size: many
d_call: NA
j_call: TRBJ1-1
cdr3_nt: TGTGCCAGCTCACCACCGTTGTTCCCAGGGAACACTGAAGCTTTCTTT
cdr3_aa: CASSPPLFPGNTEAFF

v_call: TRBV2
cdr3_length: 14
clone_size: many
d_call: TRBD1
j_call: TRBJ2-5
cdr3_nt: TGTGCCAGCTGGGAGGACAGGGCTGATCAGACCCAGTACTTC
cdr3_aa: CASWEDRADQTQYF

v_call: TRBV6-1
cdr3_length: 17
clone_size: NA
d_call: TRBD1
j_call: TRBJ1-5
cdr3_nt: TGTGCCAGCAGACCTGGACAGGGGGCCGGTAGCAATCAGCCCCAGCATTTT
cdr3_aa: CASRPGQGAGSNQPQHF

v_call: TRBV12-3/TRBV12-4
cdr3_length: 14
clone_size: NA
d_call: TRBD1
j_call: TRBJ1-2
cdr3_nt: TGTGCCAGCAGTTTAGACCGGGACAGTTATGGCTACACCTTC
cdr3_aa: CASSLDRDSYGYTF

v_call: TRBV4-1
cdr3_length: 13
clone_size: few
d_call: NA
j_call: TRBJ1-1
cdr3_nt: TGCGCCAGCAGCCGATTTGACGGAGCTGAAGCTTTCTTT
cdr3_aa: CASSRFDGAEAFF

v_call: TRBV20-1
cdr3_length: 13
clone_size: NA
d_call: NA
j_call: TRBJ2-2
cdr3_nt: TGCAGTGCGGCAAGGACAGACACCGGGGAGCTGTTTTTT
cdr3_aa: CSAARTDTGELFF

v_call: TRBV6-1
cdr3_length: 14
clone_size: many
d_call: NA
j_call: TRBJ2-7
cdr3_nt: TGTGCCAGCAGTTCCCTCTCAGGCTCCTACGAGCAGTACTTC
cdr3_aa: CASSSLSGSYEQYF

v_call: TRBV10-3
cdr3_length: 13
clone_size: once
d_call: NA
j_call: TRBJ1-1
cdr3_nt: TGTGCCATCAGTGAGTCCAGGGGCCTTGAAGCTTTCTTT
cdr3_aa: CAISESRGLEAFF

v_call: TRBV3-1
cdr3_length: 13
clone_size: NA
d_call: NA
j_call: TRBJ1-1
cdr3_nt: TGTGCCAGCAGCCAAAATACAGAGACTGAAGCTTTCTTT
cdr3_aa: CASSQNTETEAFF

v_call: TRBV3-1
cdr3_length: 15
clone_size: few
d_call: NA
j_call: TRBJ2-3
cdr3_nt: TGTGCCAGCAGCCTCTCAGCCAACCGGGGGGATACGCAGTATTTT
cdr3_aa: CASSLSANRGDTQYF

v_call: TRBV19
cdr3_length: 14
clone_size: few
d_call: TRBD1
j_call: TRBJ1-1
cdr3_nt: TGTGCCAGTAGACTGACAGGGCTGAACACTGAAGCTTTCTTT
cdr3_aa: CASRLTGLNTEAFF

v_call: TRBV27
cdr3_length: 15
clone_size: many
d_call: NA
j_call: TRBJ1-2
cdr3_nt: TGTGCCAGCAGTTTAAACAGAGGCGGTCCGTATGGCTACACCTTC
cdr3_aa: CASSLNRGGPYGYTF

v_call: TRBV3-1
cdr3_length: 13
clone_size: many
d_call: NA
j_call: TRBJ1-2
cdr3_nt: TGTGCCAGCAGCATCCTCGGGCGCTATGGCTACACCTTC
cdr3_aa: CASSILGRYGYTF

v_call: TRBV6-1
cdr3_length: 15
clone_size: NA
d_call: NA
j_call: TRBJ1-1
cdr3_nt: TGTGCCAGCAGCCCCCCCTCCCTTTTGAACACTGAAGCTTTCTTT
cdr3_aa: CASSPPSLLNTEAFF

v_call: TRBV4-1
cdr3_length: 15
clone_size: few
d_call: NA
j_call: TRBJ1-1
cdr3_nt: TGCGCCAGCAGCCAACTTCGGGGGTTGAACACTGAAGCTTTCTTT
cdr3_aa: CASSQLRGLNTEAFF

v_call: TRBV5-1
cdr3_length: 14
clone_size: NA
d_call: TRBD1
j_call: TRBJ2-2
cdr3_nt: TGCGCCAGCAGCTCGGGACAGGCGACCGTGGAGCTGTTTTTT
cdr3_aa: CASSSGQATVELFF

v_call: TRBV7-8
cdr3_length: 14
clone_size: NA
d_call: TRBD2
j_call: TRBJ2-5
cdr3_nt: TGTGCCAGCAGCACCCCCGGGACTAGCGAGGACCAGTACTTC
cdr3_aa: CASSTPGTSEDQYF

v_call: TRBV20-1
cdr3_length: 13
clone_size: NA
d_call: NA
j_call: TRBJ1-1
cdr3_nt: TGCAGTGCTAGAAGAACAGGGAACACTGAAGCTTTCTTT
cdr3_aa: CSARRTGNTEAFF

v_call: TRBV20-1
cdr3_length: 14
clone_size: NA
d_call: NA
j_call: TRBJ1-1
cdr3_nt: TGCAGTGTTAGGGGCCCAGGCCTAAGGGCTGAAGCTTTCTTT
cdr3_aa: CSVRGPGLRAEAFF

v_call: TRBV12-3/TRBV12-4
cdr3_length: 14
clone_size: NA
d_call: TRBD2
j_call: TRBJ2-5
cdr3_nt: TGTGCCAGCAGTTCGGCCCGGGGGGGTGAGACCCAGTACTTC
cdr3_aa: CASSSARGGETQYF

v_call: TRBV19
cdr3_length: 11
clone_size: NA
d_call: NA
j_call: TRBJ2-2
cdr3_nt: TGTGCCAGTAGTATTCCAGGGGAGCTGTTTTTT
cdr3_aa: CASSIPGELFF

v_call: TRBV7-3
cdr3_length: 15
clone_size: few
d_call: NA
j_call: TRBJ2-3
cdr3_nt: TGTGCCAGCGCCCCCAGGGGGGGAGGTACAGATACGCAGTATTTT
cdr3_aa: CASAPRGGGTDTQYF

v_call: TRBV6-2/TRBV6-3
cdr3_length: 13
clone_size: once
d_call: TRBD1
j_call: TRBJ1-5
cdr3_nt: TGTGCCAGCAGCACAGGGGGCATGAAGCCCCAGCATTTT
cdr3_aa: CASSTGGMKPQHF

v_call: TRBV6-2/TRBV6-3
cdr3_length: 14
clone_size: many
d_call: TRBD1
j_call: TRBJ1-5
cdr3_nt: TGTGCCAGCAAACGTCAGGGGGGCAATCAGCCCCAGCATTTT
cdr3_aa: CASKRQGGNQPQHF

v_call: TRBV20-1
cdr3_length: 16
clone_size: NA
d_call: NA
j_call: TRBJ2-3
cdr3_nt: TGCAGTGCTAGTCCCTATGGGTACAGCAGCACAGATACGCAGTATTTT
cdr3_aa: CSASPYGYSSTDTQYF

v_call: TRBV6-2/TRBV6-3
cdr3_length: 12
clone_size: few
d_call: NA
j_call: TRBJ1-1
cdr3_nt: TGTGCCAGCGTGTCCTCGAACACTGAAGCTTTCTTT
cdr3_aa: CASVSSNTEAFF